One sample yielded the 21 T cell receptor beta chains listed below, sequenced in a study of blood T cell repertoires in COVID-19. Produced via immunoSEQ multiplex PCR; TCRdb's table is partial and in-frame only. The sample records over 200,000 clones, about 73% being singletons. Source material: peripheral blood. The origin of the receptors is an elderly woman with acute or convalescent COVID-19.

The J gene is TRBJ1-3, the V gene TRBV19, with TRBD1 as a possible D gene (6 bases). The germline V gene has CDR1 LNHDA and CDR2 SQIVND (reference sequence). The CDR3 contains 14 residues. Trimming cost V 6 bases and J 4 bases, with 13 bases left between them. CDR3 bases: TGTGCCAGTAGGCCCACAGGGAACGGAAACACCATATATTTT. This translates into CASRPTGNGNTIYF.

CDR3 DNA sequence: TGTGCCAGCGGGCCCGGCACCGGGGAGCTGTTTTTT. It codes for CASGPGTGELFF. The chain employs TRBV3-1 (or the pseudogene TRBV3-2) and TRBJ2-2; D unclear. Trimming stripped 8 bases from V and 4 bases from J, with 8 bases between. Germline lookup yields CDR1 LGHDT and CDR2 YNNKEL (reference sequence). CDR3 size: 12 residues.

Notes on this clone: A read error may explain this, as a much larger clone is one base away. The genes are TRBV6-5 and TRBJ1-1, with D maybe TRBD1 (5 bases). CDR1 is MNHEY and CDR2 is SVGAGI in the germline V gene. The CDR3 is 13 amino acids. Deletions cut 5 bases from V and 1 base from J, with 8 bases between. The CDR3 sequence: CASSTTGNTEAFF. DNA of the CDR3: TGTGCCAGCAGTACCACAGGGAACACTGAAGCTTTCTTT.

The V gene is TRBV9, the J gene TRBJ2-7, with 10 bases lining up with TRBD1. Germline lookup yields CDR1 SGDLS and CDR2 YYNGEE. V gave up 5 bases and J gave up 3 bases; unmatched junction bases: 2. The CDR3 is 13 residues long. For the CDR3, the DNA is TGTGCCAGCAGTGGGGACAGGGGCTACGAGCAGTACTTC. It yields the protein CASSGDRGYEQYF.

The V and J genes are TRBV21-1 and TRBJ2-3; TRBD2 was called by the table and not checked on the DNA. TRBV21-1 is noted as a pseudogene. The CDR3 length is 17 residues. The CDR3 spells CASSKNWVDYLTDTQYF. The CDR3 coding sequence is TGTGCCAGCAGCAAAAATTGGGTGGACTACCTCACAGATACGCAGTATTTT.

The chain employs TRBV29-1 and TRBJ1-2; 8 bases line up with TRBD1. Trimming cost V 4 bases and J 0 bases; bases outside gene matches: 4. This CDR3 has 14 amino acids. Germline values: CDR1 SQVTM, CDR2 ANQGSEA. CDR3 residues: CSVGWDRTNYGYTF. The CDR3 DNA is TGCAGCGTTGGCTGGGACAGGACTAACTATGGCTACACCTTC. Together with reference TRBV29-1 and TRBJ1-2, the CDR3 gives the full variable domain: SAVISQKPSRDICQRGTSLTIQCQVDSQVTMMFWYRQQPGQSLTLIATANQGSEATYESGFVIDKFPISRPNLTFSTLTVSNMSPEDSSIYLCSVGWDRTNYGYTFGSGTRLTVV.

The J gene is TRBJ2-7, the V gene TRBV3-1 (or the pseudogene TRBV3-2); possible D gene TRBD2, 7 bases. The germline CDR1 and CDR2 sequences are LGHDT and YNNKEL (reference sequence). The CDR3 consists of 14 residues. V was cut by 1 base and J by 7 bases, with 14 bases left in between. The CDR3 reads CASSQVGGQGEQYF. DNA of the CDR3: TGTGCCAGCAGCCAAGTCGGGGGGCAAGGGGAGCAGTACTTC.

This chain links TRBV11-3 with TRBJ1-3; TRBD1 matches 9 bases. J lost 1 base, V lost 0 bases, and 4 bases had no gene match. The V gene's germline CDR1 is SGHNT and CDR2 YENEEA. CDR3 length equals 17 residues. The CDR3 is CASSLDLDRGSGNTIYF. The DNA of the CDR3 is TGTGCCAGCAGCTTAGATCTCGACAGGGGGTCTGGAAACACCATATATTTT.

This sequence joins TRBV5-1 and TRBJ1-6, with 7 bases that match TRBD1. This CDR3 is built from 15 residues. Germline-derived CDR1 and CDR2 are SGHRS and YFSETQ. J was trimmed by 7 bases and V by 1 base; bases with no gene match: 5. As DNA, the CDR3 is TGCGCCAGCAGCTTGCAGGGGGTGGAAAATTCACCCCTCCACTTT. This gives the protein CASSLQGVENSPLHF.

The CDR3 DNA reads as TGCGCCAGCAGCCAAGATCTAAACACCATATATTTT. This codes for CASSQDLNTIYF. The rearrangement uses TRBV4-3 and TRBJ1-3, with unresolved D. CDR1 is LGHNA, CDR2 YSLEER, per germline. The CDR3 has 12 residues. V was clipped by 0 bases and J by 6 bases, with 3 bases between them.

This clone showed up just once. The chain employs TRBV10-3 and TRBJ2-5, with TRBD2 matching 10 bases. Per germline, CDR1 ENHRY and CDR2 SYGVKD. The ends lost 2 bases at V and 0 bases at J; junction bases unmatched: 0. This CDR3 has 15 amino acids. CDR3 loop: CAISEGLADQETQYF. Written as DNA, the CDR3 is TGTGCCATCAGTGAGGGACTAGCGGACCAAGAGACCCAGTACTTC.

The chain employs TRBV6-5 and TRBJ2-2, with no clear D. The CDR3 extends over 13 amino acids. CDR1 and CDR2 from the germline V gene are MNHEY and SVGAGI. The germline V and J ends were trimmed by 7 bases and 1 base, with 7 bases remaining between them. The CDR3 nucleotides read TGTGCCAGCACTCTAGGGAACACCGGGGAGCTGTTTTTT. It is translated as CASTLGNTGELFF.

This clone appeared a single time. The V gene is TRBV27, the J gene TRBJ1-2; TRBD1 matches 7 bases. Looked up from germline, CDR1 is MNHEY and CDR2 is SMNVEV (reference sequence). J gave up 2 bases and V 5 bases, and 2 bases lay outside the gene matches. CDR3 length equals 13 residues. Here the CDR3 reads CASSDRVNYGYTF. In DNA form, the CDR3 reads TGTGCCAGCAGTGACAGGGTCAACTATGGCTACACCTTC.

The CDR3 loop reads CASSLGQGRSSPLHF. CDR3 nucleotides: TGCGCCAGCAGCTTGGGACAGGGGAGAAGTTCACCCCTCCACTTT. The V call is TRBV5-1, the J call TRBJ1-6, with 8 bases lining up with TRBD1. Germline-derived CDR1 and CDR2 are SGHRS and YFSETQ. The CDR3 covers 15 residues. With V trimmed by 0 bases and J by 9 bases, 5 bases remained unmatched.

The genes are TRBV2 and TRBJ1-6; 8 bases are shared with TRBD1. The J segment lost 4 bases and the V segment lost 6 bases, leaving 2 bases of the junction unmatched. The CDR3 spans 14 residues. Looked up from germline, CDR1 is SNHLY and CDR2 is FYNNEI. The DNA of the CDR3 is TGTGCCAGCAGGGGACAGGTTTATAATTCACCCCTCCACTTT. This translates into CASRGQVYNSPLHF.

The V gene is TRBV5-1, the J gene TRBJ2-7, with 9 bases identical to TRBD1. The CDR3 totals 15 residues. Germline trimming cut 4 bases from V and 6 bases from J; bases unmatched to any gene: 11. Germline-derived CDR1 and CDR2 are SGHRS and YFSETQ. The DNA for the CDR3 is TGCGCCAGCAGCACGGTGGGACAGGGAACGTCCGAGCAGTACTTC. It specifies CASSTVGQGTSEQYF.

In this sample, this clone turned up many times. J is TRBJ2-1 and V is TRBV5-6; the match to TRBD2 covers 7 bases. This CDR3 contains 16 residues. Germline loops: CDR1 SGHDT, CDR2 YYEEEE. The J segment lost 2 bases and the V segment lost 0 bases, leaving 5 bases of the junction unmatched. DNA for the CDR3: TGTGCCAGCAGCTTGGAAGGGGCGGGAGCCTACAATGAGCAGTTCTTC. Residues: CASSLEGAGAYNEQFF.

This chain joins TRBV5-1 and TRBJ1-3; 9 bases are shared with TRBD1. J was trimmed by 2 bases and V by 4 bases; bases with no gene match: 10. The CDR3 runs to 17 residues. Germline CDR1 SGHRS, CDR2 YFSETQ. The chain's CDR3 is CASSPRMDRGAGNTIYF. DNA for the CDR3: TGCGCCAGCAGCCCTCGAATGGACAGGGGCGCTGGAAACACCATATATTTT.

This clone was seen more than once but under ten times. The CDR3 here is CASSYLQGFTEAFF. The CDR3 coding sequence is TGTGCCAGCAGTTACTTACAGGGGTTCACTGAAGCTTTCTTT. The chain links TRBV6-2 or TRBV6-3 to TRBJ1-1, with TRBD1 matching over 7 bases. The trim removed 1 base at V and 4 bases at J, leaving 3 bases unmatched. The CDR3 extends over 14 amino acids. The germline V gene encodes CDR1 MNHEY and CDR2 SVGEGT.

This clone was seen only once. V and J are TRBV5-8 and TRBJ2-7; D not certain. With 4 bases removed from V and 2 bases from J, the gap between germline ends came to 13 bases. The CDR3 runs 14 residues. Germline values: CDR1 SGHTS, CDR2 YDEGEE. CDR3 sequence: CASSPRLQTYEQYF. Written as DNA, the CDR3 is TGTGCCAGCAGCCCGAGGTTACAAACCTACGAGCAGTACTTC.

CDR3 sequence reads: CSVDRESTDTQYF. CDR3 nucleotides: TGCAGCGTGGACAGAGAGAGCACAGATACGCAGTATTTT. The chain combines TRBV29-1 with TRBJ2-3; D possibly corresponds to TRBD1 (6 bases). V shed 6 bases and J shed 0 bases, with 10 bases lying between them. In germline, CDR1 is SQVTM, CDR2 ANQGSEA. The CDR3 has 13 residues.